The table lists the clone carrying this TCR beta chain with a few counts. CDR3 size: 14 residues. The V end lost 2 bases, the J end lost 4 bases, and 12 bases lay between the germline ends. Germline V CDR1 and CDR2: SGHRS, YFSETQ. TCRdb keeps only in-frame clones here, not all; method: immunoSEQ multiplex PCR. The table lists 85,000 to 100,000 clones, roughly nine tenths of them singletons. These data belong to a study of T cell responses to AZD1222 COVID-19 vaccine. The rearrangement uses TRBV5-1 and TRBJ1-2; a weak D match, TRBD1 (5 bases). Sequences were derived from peripheral blood, sampled on day 0 of AZD1222 vaccination. This sequence originates from an adult in good health. As DNA, the CDR3 is TGCGCCAGCAGCTTTCCGGGAACAGGCTATGGCTACACCTTC. It yields the protein CASSFPGTGYGYTF.